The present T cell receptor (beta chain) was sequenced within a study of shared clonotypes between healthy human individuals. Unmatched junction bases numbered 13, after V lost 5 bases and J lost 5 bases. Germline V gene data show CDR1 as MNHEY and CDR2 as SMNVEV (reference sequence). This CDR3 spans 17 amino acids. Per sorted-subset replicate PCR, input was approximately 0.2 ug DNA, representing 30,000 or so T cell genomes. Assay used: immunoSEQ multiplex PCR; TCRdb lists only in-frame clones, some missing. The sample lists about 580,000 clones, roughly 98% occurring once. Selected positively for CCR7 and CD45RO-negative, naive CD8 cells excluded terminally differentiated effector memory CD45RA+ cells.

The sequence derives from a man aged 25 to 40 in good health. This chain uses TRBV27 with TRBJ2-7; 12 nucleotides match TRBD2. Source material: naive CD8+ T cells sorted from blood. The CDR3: CASSPPGLAGGPNEQYF. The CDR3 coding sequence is TGTGCCAGCAGTCCCCCCGGCCTAGCGGGAGGGCCAAACGAGCAGTACTTC.